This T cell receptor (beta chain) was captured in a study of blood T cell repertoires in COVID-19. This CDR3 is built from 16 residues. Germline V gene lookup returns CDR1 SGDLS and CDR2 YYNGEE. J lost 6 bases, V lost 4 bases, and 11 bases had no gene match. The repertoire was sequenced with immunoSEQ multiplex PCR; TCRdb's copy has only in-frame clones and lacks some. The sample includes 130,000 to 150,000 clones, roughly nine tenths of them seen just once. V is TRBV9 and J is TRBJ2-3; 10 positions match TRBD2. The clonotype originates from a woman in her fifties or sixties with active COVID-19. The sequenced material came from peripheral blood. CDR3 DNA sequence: TGTGCCAGCAGCCCAGGGGCTAGCGGGAGTCGGGATACGCAGTATTTT. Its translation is CASSPGASGSRDTQYF.